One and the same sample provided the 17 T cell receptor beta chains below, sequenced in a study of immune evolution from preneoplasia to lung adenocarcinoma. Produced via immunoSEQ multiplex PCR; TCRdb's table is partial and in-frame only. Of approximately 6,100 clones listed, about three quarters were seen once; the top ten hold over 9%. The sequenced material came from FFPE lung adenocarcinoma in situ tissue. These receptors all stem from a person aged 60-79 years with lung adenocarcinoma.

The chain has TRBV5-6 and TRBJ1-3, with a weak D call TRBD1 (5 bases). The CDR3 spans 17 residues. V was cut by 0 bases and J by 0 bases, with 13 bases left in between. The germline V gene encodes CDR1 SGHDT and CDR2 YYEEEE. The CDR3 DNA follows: TGTGCCAGCAGCTTGGAAGAAGACAGCCCCTCTGGAAACACCATATATTTT. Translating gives CASSLEEDSPSGNTIYF.

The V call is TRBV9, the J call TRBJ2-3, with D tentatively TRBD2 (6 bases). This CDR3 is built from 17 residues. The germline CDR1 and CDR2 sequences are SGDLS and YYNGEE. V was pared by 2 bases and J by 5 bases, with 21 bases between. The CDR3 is CASSVTTGTGVGDTQYF. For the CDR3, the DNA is TGTGCCAGCAGCGTTACAACCGGGACTGGGGTAGGAGATACGCAGTATTTT.

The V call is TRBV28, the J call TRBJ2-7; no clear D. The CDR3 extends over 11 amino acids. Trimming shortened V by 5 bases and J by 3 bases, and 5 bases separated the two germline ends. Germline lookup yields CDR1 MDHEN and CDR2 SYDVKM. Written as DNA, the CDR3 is TGTGCCAGCAGTCTTGGCTACGAGCAGTACTTC. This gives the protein CASSLGYEQYF.

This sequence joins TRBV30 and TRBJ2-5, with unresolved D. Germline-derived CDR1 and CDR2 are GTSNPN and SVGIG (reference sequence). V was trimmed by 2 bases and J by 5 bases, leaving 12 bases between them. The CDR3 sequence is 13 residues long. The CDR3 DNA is TGTGCCTGGAGTAGGTCGTCACGGGAGACCCAGTACTTC. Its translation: CAWSRSSRETQYF.

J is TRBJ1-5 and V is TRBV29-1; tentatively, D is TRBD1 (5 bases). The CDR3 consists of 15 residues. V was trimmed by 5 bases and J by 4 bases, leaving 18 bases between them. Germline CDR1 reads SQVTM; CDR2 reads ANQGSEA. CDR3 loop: CSVFSGALGNQPQHF. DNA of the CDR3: TGCAGCGTTTTTTCCGGGGCTCTGGGGAATCAGCCCCAGCATTTT.

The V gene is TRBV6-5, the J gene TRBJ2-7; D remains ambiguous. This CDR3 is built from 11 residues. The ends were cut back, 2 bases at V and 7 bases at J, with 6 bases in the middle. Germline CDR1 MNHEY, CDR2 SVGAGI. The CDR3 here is CASSYGPEQYF. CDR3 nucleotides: TGTGCCAGCAGTTACGGCCCTGAGCAGTACTTC.

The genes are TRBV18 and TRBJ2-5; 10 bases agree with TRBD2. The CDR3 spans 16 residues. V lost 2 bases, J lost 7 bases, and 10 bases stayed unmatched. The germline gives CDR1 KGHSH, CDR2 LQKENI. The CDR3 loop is CASSPDSGGSGVTQYF. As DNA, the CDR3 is TGTGCCAGCTCACCAGATAGCGGGGGGTCTGGCGTGACCCAGTACTTC.

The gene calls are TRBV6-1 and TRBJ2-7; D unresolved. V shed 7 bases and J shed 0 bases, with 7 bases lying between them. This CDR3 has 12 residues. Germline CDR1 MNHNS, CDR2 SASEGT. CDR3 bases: TGTGCCAGCAATGGGGACTCCTACGAGCAGTACTTC. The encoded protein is CASNGDSYEQYF.

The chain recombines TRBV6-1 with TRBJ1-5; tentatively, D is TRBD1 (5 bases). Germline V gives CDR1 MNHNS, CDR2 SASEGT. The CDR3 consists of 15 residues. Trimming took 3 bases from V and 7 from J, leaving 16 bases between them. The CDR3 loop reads CASSDWPGFRQPQHF. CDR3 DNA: TGTGCCAGCAGTGACTGGCCAGGGTTTAGGCAGCCCCAGCATTTT.

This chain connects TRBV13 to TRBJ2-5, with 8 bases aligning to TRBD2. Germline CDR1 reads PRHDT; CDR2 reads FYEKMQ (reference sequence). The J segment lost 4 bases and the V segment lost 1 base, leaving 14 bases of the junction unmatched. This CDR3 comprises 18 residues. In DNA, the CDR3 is TGTGCCAGCAGCTTAGAATCCCTGAAACGGGGGGGCTCAGAGACCCAGTACTTC. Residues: CASSLESLKRGGSETQYF.

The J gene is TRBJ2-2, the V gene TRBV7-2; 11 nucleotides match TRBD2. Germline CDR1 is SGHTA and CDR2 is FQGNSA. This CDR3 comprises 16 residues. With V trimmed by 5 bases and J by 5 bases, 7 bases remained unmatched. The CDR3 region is CASSTGLAGLTGELFF. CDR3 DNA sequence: TGTGCCAGCAGCACCGGACTAGCGGGCCTGACCGGGGAGCTGTTTTTT.

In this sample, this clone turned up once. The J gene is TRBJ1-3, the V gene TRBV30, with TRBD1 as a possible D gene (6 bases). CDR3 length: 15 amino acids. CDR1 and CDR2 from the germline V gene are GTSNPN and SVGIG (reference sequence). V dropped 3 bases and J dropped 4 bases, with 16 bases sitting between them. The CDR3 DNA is TGTGCCTGGAGCAAAAACAGGGTGGGGGGAAACACCATATATTTT. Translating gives CAWSKNRVGGNTIYF.

The CDR3 sequence: CASSVAGSSGGVYNEQFF. CDR3 DNA: TGTGCCAGCAGCGTAGCTGGGTCTAGCGGGGGGGTTTACAATGAGCAGTTCTTC. V is TRBV9 and J is TRBJ2-1; 12 bases line up with TRBD2. This CDR3 spans 18 amino acids. The germline gives CDR1 SGDLS, CDR2 YYNGEE. The V and J ends lost 0 bases and 4 bases, in that order; junction bases with no gene match: 8.

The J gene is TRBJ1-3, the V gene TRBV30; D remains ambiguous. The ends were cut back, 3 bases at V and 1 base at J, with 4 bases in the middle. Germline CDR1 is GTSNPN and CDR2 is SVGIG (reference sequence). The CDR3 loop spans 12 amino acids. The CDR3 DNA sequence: TGTGCCTGGAGCGCTTCTGGAAACACCATATATTTT. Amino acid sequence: CAWSASGNTIYF.

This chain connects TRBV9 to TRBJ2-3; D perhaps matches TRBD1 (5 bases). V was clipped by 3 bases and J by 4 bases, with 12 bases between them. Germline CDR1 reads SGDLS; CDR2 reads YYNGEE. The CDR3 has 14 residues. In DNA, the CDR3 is TGTGCCAGCAGCGCAGGGTCCGGTCCAGATACGCAGTATTTT. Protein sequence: CASSAGSGPDTQYF.

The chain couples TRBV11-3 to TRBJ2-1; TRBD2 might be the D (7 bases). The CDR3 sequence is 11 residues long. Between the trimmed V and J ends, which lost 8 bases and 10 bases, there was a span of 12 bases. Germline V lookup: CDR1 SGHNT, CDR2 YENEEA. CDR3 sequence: CASLRGGEQFF. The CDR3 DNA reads TGTGCCAGCCTTAGGGGGGGGGAGCAGTTCTTC.

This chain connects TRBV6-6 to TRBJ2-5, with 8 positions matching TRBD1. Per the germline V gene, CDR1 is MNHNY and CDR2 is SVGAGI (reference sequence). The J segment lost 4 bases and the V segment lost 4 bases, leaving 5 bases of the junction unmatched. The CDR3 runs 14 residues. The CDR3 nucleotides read TGTGCCAGCAGTTCCCAGGGGGCGGGAGAGACCCAGTACTTC. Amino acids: CASSSQGAGETQYF.